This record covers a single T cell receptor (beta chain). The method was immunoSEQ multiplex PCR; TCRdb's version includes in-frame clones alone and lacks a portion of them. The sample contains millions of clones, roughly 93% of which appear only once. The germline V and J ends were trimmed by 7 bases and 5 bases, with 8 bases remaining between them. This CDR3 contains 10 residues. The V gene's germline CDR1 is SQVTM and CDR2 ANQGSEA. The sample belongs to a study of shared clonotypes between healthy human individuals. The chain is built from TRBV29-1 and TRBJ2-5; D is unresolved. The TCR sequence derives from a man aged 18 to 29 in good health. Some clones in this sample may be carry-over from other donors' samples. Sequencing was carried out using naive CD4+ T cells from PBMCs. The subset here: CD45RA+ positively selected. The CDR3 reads CSAARETQYF. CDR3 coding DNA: TGCAGCGCTGCCCGGGAGACCCAGTACTTC. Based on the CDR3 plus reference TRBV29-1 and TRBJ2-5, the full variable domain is SAVISQKPSRDICQRGTSLTIQCQVDSQVTMMFWYRQQPGQSLTLIATANQGSEATYESGFVIDKFPISRPNLTFSTLTVSNMSPEDSSIYLCSAARETQYFGPGTRLLVL.